This TCR beta chain was identified in a study of shared clonotypes between healthy human individuals. The overall study: CD4 naive and CD4 memory each took three plates per donor, while CD8 naive took two and CD8 memory one.

At deep level, the assay was performed. In the sorted-subset replicate PCRs, roughly 210 ng DNA, 25,000 to 30,000 T cell genomes, was used. Clones were sequenced by immunoSEQ multiplex PCR, and TCRdb holds only the in-frame ones, with some missing. Seen here are under 1,100,000 clones, under 80% observed once, and the top ten hold over 1.3%. The V gene's germline CDR1 is LNHDA and CDR2 SQIVND (reference sequence). Trimming took off 0 bases at V and 5 bases at J, with 10 bases between the two ends. The CDR3 loop spans 14 amino acids. The source of this sequence is a man in his late teens or twenties in good health. The specimen was memory CD4+ T cells sorted from blood. Subset in this sample: CD45RA-negative fraction. The chain is built from TRBV19 and TRBJ2-5, with D unresolved. The CDR3 coding sequence is TGTGCCAGTAGTATAGAGGGTACCCGTGAGACCCAGTACTTC. Its translation is CASSIEGTRETQYF.